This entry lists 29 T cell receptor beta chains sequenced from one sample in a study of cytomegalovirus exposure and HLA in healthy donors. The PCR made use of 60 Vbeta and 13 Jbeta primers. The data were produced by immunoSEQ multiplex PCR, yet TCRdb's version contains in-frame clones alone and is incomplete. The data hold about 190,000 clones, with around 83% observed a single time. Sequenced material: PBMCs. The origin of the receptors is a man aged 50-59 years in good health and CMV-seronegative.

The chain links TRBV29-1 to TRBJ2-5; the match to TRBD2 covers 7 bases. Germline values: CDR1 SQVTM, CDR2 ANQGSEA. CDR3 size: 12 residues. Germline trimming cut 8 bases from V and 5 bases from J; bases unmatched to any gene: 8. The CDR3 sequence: CSLRPGGETQYF. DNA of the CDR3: TGCAGCCTCCGTCCGGGGGGTGAGACCCAGTACTTC.

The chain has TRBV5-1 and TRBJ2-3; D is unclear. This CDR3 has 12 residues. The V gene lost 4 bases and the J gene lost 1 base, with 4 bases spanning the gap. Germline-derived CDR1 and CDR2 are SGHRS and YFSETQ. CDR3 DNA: TGCGCCAGCAGCCTCCGCACAGATACGCAGTATTTT. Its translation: CASSLRTDTQYF.

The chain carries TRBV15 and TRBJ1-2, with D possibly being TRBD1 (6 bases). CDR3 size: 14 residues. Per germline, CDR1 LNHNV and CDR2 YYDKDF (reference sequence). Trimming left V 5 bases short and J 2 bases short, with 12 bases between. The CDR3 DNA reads TGTGCCACCAGCCTCCAGAGGGGGAACTATGGCTACACCTTC. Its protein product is CATSLQRGNYGYTF.

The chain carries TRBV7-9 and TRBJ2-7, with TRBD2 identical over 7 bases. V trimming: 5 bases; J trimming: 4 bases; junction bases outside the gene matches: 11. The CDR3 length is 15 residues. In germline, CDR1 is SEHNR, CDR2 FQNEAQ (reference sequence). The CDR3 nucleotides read TGTGCCAGCAGCCCCTCGGGCGGGGGACGATACGAGCAGTACTTC. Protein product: CASSPSGGGRYEQYF.

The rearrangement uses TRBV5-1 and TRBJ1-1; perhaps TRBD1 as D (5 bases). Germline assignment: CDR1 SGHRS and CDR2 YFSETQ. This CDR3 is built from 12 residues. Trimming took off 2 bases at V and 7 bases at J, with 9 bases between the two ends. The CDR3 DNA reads TGCGCCAGCAGCTTTTACAGGAATGAAGCTTTCTTT. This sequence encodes CASSFYRNEAFF.

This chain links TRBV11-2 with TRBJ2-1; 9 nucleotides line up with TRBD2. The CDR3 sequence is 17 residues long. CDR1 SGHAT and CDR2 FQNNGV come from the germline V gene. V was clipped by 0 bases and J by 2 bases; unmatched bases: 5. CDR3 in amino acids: CASSLDEAGGPYNEQFF. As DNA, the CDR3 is TGTGCCAGCAGCTTAGACGAGGCGGGGGGGCCCTACAATGAGCAGTTCTTC.

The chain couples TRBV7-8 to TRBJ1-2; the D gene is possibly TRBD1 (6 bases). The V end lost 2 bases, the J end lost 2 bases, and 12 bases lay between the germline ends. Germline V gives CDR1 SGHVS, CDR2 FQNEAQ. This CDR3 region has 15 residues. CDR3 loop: CASSLNGQLNYGYTF. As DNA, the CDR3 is TGTGCCAGCAGCTTAAATGGACAGCTAAACTATGGCTACACCTTC.

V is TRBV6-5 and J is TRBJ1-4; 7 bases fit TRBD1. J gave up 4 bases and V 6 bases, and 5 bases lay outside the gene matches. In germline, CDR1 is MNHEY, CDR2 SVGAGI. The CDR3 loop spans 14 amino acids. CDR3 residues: CASSLDRVNEKLFF. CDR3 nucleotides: TGTGCCAGCAGCTTAGACAGGGTTAATGAAAAACTGTTTTTT.

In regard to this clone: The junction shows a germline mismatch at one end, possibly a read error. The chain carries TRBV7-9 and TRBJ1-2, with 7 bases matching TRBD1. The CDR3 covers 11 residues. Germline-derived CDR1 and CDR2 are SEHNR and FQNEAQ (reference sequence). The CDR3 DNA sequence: TGTTCCAGCAGACAGGGTGGAGGCTACACCTTC. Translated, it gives CSSRQGGGYTF.

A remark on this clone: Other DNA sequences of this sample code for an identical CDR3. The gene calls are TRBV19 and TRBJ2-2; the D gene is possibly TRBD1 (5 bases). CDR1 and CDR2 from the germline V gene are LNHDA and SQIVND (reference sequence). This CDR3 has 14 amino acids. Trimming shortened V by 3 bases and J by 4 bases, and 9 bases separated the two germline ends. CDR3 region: CASSIRGGTGELFF. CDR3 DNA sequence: TGTGCCAGTAGTATTAGGGGTGGCACCGGGGAGCTGTTTTTT.

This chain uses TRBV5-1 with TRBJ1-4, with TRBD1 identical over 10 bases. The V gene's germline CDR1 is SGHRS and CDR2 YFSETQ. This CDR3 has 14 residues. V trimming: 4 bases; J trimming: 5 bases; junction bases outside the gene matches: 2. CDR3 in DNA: TGCGCCAGCAGCGGGACAGGGGCGAATGAAAAACTGTTTTTT. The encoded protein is CASSGTGANEKLFF. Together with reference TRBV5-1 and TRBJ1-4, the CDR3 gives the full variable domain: KAGVTQTPRYLIKTRGQQVTLSCSPISGHRSVSWYQQTPGQGLQFLFEYFSETQRNKGNFPGRFSGRQFSNSRSEMNVSTLELGDSALYLCASSGTGANEKLFFGSGTQLSVL.

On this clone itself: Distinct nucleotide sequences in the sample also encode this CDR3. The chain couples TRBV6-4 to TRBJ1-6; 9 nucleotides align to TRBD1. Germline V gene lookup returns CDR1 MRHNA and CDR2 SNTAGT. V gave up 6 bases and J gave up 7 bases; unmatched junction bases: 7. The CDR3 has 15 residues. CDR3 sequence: CASREQGAKNSPLHF. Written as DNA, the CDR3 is TGTGCCAGCAGAGAACAGGGGGCTAAGAATTCACCCCTCCACTTT.

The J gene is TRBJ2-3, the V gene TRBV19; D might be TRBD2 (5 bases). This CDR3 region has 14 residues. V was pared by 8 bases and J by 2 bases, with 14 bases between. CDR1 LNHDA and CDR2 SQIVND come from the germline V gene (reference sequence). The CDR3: CASSSGPHTDTQYF. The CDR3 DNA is TGTGCCAGTTCGAGCGGCCCTCACACAGATACGCAGTATTTT.

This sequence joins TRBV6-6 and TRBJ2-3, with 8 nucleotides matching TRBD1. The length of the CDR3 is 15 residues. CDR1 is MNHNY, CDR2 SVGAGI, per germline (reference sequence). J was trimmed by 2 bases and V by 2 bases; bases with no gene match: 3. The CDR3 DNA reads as TGTGCCAGCAGTTACGCCAGGGGGCCCACAGATACGCAGTATTTT. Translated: CASSYARGPTDTQYF.

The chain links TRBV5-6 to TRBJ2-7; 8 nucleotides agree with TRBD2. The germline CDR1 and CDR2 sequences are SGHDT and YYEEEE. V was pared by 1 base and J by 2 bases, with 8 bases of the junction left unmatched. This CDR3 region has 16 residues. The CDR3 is CASSLSQAGAAYEQYF. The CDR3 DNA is TGTGCCAGCAGCTTGAGTCAAGCGGGGGCCGCCTACGAGCAGTACTTC.

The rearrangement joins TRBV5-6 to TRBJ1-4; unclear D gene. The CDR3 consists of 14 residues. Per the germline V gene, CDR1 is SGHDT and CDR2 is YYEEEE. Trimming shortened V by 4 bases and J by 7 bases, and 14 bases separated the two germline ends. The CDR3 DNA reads TGTGCCAGCAGCAGGACGGGAGGAGCTGAAAAACTGTTTTTT. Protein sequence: CASSRTGGAEKLFF.

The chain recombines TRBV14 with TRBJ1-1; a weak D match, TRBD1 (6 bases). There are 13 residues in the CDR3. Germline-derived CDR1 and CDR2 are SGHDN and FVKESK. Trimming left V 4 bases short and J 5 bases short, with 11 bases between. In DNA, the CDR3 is TGTGCCAGCAGCCGCGACAGGAGGACTGAAGCTTTCTTT. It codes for CASSRDRRTEAFF. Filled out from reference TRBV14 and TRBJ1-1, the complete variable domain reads EAGVTQFPSHSVIEKGQTVTLRCDPISGHDNLYWYRRVMGKEIKFLLHFVKESKQDESGMPNNRFLAERTGGTYSTLKVQPAELEDSGVYFCASSRDRRTEAFFGQGTRLTVV.

CDR3 residues: CASSPTGLGNQPQHF. CDR3 sequence (DNA): TGTGCCAGCAGTCCAACAGGGTTGGGCAATCAGCCCCAGCATTTT. This sequence joins TRBV28 and TRBJ1-5; D possibly corresponds to TRBD1 (6 bases). V lost 5 bases to trimming and J lost 2 bases, with 13 bases between them. The CDR3 consists of 15 residues. Germline V CDR1 and CDR2: MDHEN, SYDVKM.

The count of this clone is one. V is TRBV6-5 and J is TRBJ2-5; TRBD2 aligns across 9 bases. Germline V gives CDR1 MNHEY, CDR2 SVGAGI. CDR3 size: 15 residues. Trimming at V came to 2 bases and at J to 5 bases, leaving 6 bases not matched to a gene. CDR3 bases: TGTGCCAGCAGTTACCCGGCGGGGGGGCGCGAGACCCAGTACTTC. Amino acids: CASSYPAGGRETQYF.

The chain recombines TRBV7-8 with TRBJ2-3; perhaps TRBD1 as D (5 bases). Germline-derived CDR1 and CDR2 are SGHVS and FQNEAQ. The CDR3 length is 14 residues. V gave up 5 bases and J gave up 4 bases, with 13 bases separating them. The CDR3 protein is CASSKTRVADTQYF. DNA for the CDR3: TGTGCCAGCAGCAAAACCAGGGTCGCAGATACGCAGTATTTT.

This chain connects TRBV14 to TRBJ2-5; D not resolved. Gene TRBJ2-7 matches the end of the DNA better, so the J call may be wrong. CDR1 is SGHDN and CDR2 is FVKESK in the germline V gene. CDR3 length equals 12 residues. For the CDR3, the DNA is TGTGCCAGCAGCCAAGATTTACGCGAGCAGTACTTC. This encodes CASSQDLREQYF.

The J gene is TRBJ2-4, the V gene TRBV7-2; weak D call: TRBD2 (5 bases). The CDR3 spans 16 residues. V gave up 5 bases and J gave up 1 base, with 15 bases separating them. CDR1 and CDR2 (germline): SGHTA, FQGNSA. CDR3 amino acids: CASSRGYAVAKNIQYF. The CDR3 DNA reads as TGTGCCAGCAGCCGAGGGTATGCCGTGGCCAAAAACATTCAGTACTTC.

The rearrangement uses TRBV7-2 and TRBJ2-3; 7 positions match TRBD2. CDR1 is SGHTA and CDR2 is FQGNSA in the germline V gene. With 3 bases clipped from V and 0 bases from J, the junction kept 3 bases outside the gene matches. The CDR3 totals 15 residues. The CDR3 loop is CASSFASGSTDTQYF. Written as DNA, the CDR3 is TGTGCCAGCAGCTTTGCTAGCGGAAGCACAGATACGCAGTATTTT.

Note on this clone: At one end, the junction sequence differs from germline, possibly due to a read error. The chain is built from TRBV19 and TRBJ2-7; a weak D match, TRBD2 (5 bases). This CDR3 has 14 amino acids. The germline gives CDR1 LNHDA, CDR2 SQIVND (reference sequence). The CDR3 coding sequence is TGTGCGAGTAGCAAAGGGAGTGTCCGTGACGAGCAGTACTTC. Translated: CASSKGSVRDEQYF.

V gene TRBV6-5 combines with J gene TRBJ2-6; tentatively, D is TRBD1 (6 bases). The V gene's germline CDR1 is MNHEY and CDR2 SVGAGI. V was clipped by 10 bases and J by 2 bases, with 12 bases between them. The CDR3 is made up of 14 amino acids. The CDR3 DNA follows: TGTGCCACTCGGGACAACCCTGGGGCCAACGTCCTGACTTTC. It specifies CATRDNPGANVLTF.

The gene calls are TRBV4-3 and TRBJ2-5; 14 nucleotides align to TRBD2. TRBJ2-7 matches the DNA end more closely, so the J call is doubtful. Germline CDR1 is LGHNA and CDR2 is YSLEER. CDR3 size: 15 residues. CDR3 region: CASSPGTSGSYEQYF. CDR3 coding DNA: TGCGCCAGCAGCCCTGGGACTAGCGGGAGCTACGAGCAGTACTTC.

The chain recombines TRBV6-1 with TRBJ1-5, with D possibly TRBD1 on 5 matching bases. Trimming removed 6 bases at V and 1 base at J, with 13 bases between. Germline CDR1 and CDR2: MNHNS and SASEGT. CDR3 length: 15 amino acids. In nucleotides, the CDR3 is TGTGCCAGCAGCAAGGGACTCTTAAGCAATCAGCCCCAGCATTTT. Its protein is CASSKGLLSNQPQHF.

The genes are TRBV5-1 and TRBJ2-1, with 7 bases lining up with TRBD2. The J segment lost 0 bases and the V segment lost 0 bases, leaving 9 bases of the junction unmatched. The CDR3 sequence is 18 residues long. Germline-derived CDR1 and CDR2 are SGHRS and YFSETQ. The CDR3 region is CASSLDRSGGSSYNEQFF. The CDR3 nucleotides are TGCGCCAGCAGCTTGGATCGTTCGGGGGGTAGCTCCTACAATGAGCAGTTCTTC.

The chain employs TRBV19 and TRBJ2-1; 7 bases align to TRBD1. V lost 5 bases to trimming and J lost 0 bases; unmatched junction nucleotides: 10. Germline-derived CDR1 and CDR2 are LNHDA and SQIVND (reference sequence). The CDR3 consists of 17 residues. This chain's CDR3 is CASSGAGTASSYNEQFF. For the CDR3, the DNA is TGTGCCAGTAGTGGCGCCGGGACAGCCAGCTCCTACAATGAGCAGTTCTTC.